Listed below are T cell receptor beta chains from one sample, sequenced in a study of T cell responses to AZD1222 COVID-19 vaccine. The assay was immunoSEQ multiplex PCR, and TCRdb's table has in-frame clones only and misses some. Of 200,000 or so clones listed, approximately 91% are singletons. Sequences were derived from peripheral blood, sampled on day 0 of AZD1222 vaccination. The receptors here all came from an adult in good health. Both conserved end residues are part of each CDR3. The D gene is left open where the match is weak. Only some rows state a clone size, as once, few, many or a class for expanded clones.

NA	NA	TRBV7-7	TRBJ2-7	TGTGCCAGCAGCTTGTCATCTGAGGGCGAGCAGTACTTC	CASSLSSEGEQYF
NA	NA	TRBV9	TRBJ1-2	TGTGCCAGCAGCGGGCAGTACTATGGCTACACCTTC	CASSGQYYGYTF
NA	NA	TRBV13	TRBJ1-1	TGTGCCAGCAGCTTAGGGGGGGCTGAAGCTTTCTTT	CASSLGGAEAFF
NA	NA	TRBV6-5	TRBJ1-2	TGTGCCAGCAGAGGAACGGCAAACTATGGCTACACCTTC	CASRGTANYGYTF
NA	TRBD1	TRBV18	TRBJ2-7	TGTGCCAGCTCACCCGGGGTAGGACAGGGGTCCATCTACGAGCAGTACTTC	CASSPGVGQGSIYEQYF
NA	TRBD1	TRBV19	TRBJ1-1	TGTGCCAGTAGGGTGACAGGGACTGAAGCTTTCTTT	CASRVTGTEAFF
NA	TRBD2	TRBV9	TRBJ2-4	TGTGCCAGCAGCGTAGAACTAGCGGGAGACATAAACATTCAGTACTTC	CASSVELAGDINIQYF
NA	TRBD1	TRBV7-2	TRBJ1-2	TGTGCCAGCAGCTCGGGATGGACAGGGGGCGAGAGGTATGGCTACACCTTC	CASSSGWTGGERYGYTF
once	NA	TRBV5-1	TRBJ1-2	TGCGCCAGCAGCGGCTTAGGGGCAGACTATGGCTACACCTTC	CASSGLGADYGYTF
NA	NA	TRBV5-5	TRBJ1-1	TGTGCCAGCAGCTTGGGGGTGAGCACTGAAGCTTTCTTT	CASSLGVSTEAFF
few	TRBD2	TRBV28	TRBJ2-7	TGTGCCAGCAGTTTATCTCTAGCGGGAGGGCCTATCGAGCAGTACTTC	CASSLSLAGGPIEQYF
NA	NA	TRBV5-1	TRBJ1-3	TGCGCCAGCAGCTTAGGGGAGTCTGGAAACACCATATATTTT	CASSLGESGNTIYF
NA	NA	TRBV5-1	TRBJ2-7	TGCGCCAGCAGCTTGTTTGCGGGACAAGGGGATTACTTC	CASSLFAGQGDYF
NA	TRBD2	TRBV5-6	TRBJ2-7	TGTGCCAGCAGCCAGCGGGGAGGGGCTGGCCACGAGCAGTACTTC	CASSQRGGAGHEQYF
NA	TRBD1	TRBV19	TRBJ1-1	TGTGCCAGTAGAATGGGGGACAGGGTCACCGCTGAAGCTTTCTTT	CASRMGDRVTAEAFF
NA	NA	TRBV5-1	TRBJ1-1	TGCGCCAGCAGCATTCCGGACGGAAACACTGAAGCTTTCTTT	CASSIPDGNTEAFF
NA	NA	TRBV9	TRBJ2-5	TGTGCCAGCAGCGTAGTGGTAGGAGAGACCCAGTACTTC	CASSVVVGETQYF
NA	NA	TRBV10-3	TRBJ1-4	TGTGCCATCAGTGAGTCGGGGGTCCCCAGTGAAAAACTGTTTTTT	CAISESGVPSEKLFF
NA	TRBD1	TRBV18	TRBJ2-7	TGTGCCAGCTCACCGTCGACAGGGGGCGGAAGCGAGCAGTACTTC	CASSPSTGGGSEQYF
NA	TRBD2	TRBV6-5	TRBJ2-1	TGTGCCAGCAGTTATACGGGACTAGCGAACTACAATGAGCAGTTCTTC	CASSYTGLANYNEQFF
NA	TRBD1	TRBV6-5	TRBJ1-2	TGTGCCAGCAGATCATCCGGGACAGGGGATGGCTACACCTTC	CASRSSGTGDGYTF
NA	TRBD1	TRBV28	TRBJ2-7	TGTGCCAGCAGAAAGACAGGGGGTTACTCCTACGAGCAGTACTTC	CASRKTGGYSYEQYF
NA	TRBD2	TRBV3-1/TRBV3-2	TRBJ2-5	TGTGCCAGCAGCCAGGGGGGGACTAGCGGGAGGGAGACCCAGTACTTC	CASSQGGTSGRETQYF
NA	NA	TRBV5-6	TRBJ2-7	TGTGCCAGCAGCTTGGAAGGGCCAGGGGAGAGCTACGAGCAGTACTTC	CASSLEGPGESYEQYF
NA	TRBD2	TRBV6-1	TRBJ2-3	TGTGCCAGCAGTGGACCTACGGGACTAGCGGGAGTTTCAGATACGCAGTATTTT	CASSGPTGLAGVSDTQYF
NA	NA	TRBV4-1	TRBJ2-7	TGCGCCAGCAGCCAAGATGGGTGGGGCGAGCAGTACTTC	CASSQDGWGEQYF
NA	NA	TRBV10-3	TRBJ1-4	TGTGCCATCAGCGAACAGAGGATGGGGAGTGAAAAACTGTTTTTT	CAISEQRMGSEKLFF
NA	TRBD1	TRBV6-5	TRBJ2-7	TGTGCCAGCGGCGGACAGGCCTACGAGCAGTACTTC	CASGGQAYEQYF
NA	NA	TRBV4-2	TRBJ1-2	TGTGCCAGCAGCCAAGATCAGGCCCGGGGCCCTGTAGCTAACTATGGCTACACCTTC	CASSQDQARGPVANYGYTF
NA	TRBD2	TRBV19	TRBJ2-1	TGTGCCAGTAGTACCATAGCGGGAGTACTCCACAATGAGCAGTTCTTC	CASSTIAGVLHNEQFF
NA	TRBD1	TRBV7-3	TRBJ1-2	TGTGCCAGCAGCTTAACGGAAGGGGGCAACTATGGCTACACCTTC	CASSLTEGGNYGYTF
few	NA	TRBV3-1/TRBV3-2	TRBJ2-5	TGTGCCAGCAGCCGAAAAATAGTAGCTCAAGAGACCCAGTACTTC	CASSRKIVAQETQYF
NA	NA	TRBV4-1	TRBJ1-3	TGCGCCAGCAGCCATGACGGACGGACCTCTGGAAACACCATATATTTT	CASSHDGRTSGNTIYF
few	TRBD2	TRBV6-2/TRBV6-3	TRBJ2-7	TGTGCCAGCAACCCAGCGGGAGCCCAAAGCTACGAGCAGTACTTC	CASNPAGAQSYEQYF
NA	NA	TRBV2	TRBJ2-1	TGTGCCAGCAGTGAAACGAGAGGTAACGGGGAGCAGTTCTTC	CASSETRGNGEQFF
NA	NA	TRBV5-1	TRBJ2-2	TGCGCCAGCAGCTTGGCAGTCGCGAACACCGGGGAGCTGTTTTTT	CASSLAVANTGELFF
NA	NA	TRBV5-1	TRBJ2-6	TGCGCCAGCAGCCCTGTTGTCGGGCAGGGTTTCTCTGGGGCCAACGTCCTGACTTTC	CASSPVVGQGFSGANVLTF
NA	NA	TRBV5-1	TRBJ1-1	TGCGCCAGCAGCTCTACGGGGGACACTGAAGCTTTCTTT	CASSSTGDTEAFF
NA	TRBD1	TRBV4-1	TRBJ1-2	TGCGCCAGCAGCCAAGGACCGGGACAGGGGGTGTCAAAGGGATTTGGTGGCTATGGCTACACCTTC	CASSQGPGQGVSKGFGGYGYTF
NA	TRBD2	TRBV29-1	TRBJ2-1	TGCAGCGTTGAAGAAGGAATATGGCTAGCGGGAGGCTATGAGCAGTTCTTC	CSVEEGIWLAGGYEQFF
NA	NA	TRBV15	TRBJ2-3	TGTGCCACCAGCAGCCCGGGACACCAGTACACAGATACGCAGTATTTT	CATSSPGHQYTDTQYF
NA	NA	TRBV29-1	TRBJ2-5	TGCAGCGTTGAGAACCAAGAGACCCAGTACTTC	CSVENQETQYF
NA	NA	TRBV10-3	TRBJ2-7	TGTGCCATCAGTGAGTCAGCAGGGGTCTCCTCCTACGAGCAGTACTTC	CAISESAGVSSYEQYF
NA	TRBD2	TRBV5-5	TRBJ2-7	TGTGCCAGCGAGGGCGGGAGTTCCTACGAGCAGTACTTC	CASEGGSSYEQYF
NA	TRBD2	TRBV5-6	TRBJ2-2	TGTGCCAGCAGCTGGGGACTAGCGGGAGGAACCGGGGAGCTGTTTTTT	CASSWGLAGGTGELFF
NA	NA	TRBV5-1	TRBJ2-3	TGCGCCAGCAGCTATGGGGGGGCTAGCACAGATACGCAGTATTTT	CASSYGGASTDTQYF